This T cell receptor beta chain was obtained from a study of T-cell memory formation after mild COVID-19. Findings and limits, study-wide: Contracting CD4+ clones were located mainly in CM and EM, and CD8+ clones in EMRA.

This clonotype has just a few counts. Its antigen is undetermined. One end of the junction fails to match germline, which may point to a read error. Employing constant-segment primers, 5'RACE generated TCR alpha and TCR beta cDNA libraries bearing sample barcodes and UMIs. Using its own MiXCR run on the 5' RACE reads, TCRdb lists one record per CDR3 protein. The table lists about 250,000 distinct CDR3 sequences, roughly 18% of them singletons. The clonotype originates from a man between 18 and 35 years old who had mild COVID-19 (a few samples of this study predate the infection). Cell type and time point are not known. The sample comprised PBMCs or a T cell subset sorted from them (not recorded which).

The CDR3 region has the DNA TGCAGCGTTTGGGGGACAGGGGTCAATTTT. This translates into CSVWGTGVNF. The chain employs TRBV29-1 and TRBJ2-3, with 10 bases identical to TRBD1. Germline values: CDR1 SQVTM, CDR2 ANQGSEA. There are 10 residues in the CDR3.